The 10 T cell receptor beta chains in this list originate from one sample, sequenced in a study of regulatory T cells in long-lasting Graves disease. The time point: persistent/refractory GD, antithyroid drugs over 5 years with positive TRAb. With RNA extracted from PBMCs as input, the TCR library was made. CDR3-region Arm-PCR and iRepertoire HTBI primers produced the TCR beta libraries. TCRdb used MiXCR to reprocess the multiplex PCR reads, holding one entry per CDR3 protein. The table includes around 510,000 distinct CDR3 sequences, under 25% detected once. The starting material was peripheral blood mononuclear cells (PBMCs), obtained when the disease was refractory, from a patient treated with antithyroid drugs. The receptor set was obtained from a female donor with Graves disease.

This chain joins TRBV27 and TRBJ2-7, with 7 nucleotides matching TRBD1. Germline V gene data show CDR1 as MNHEY and CDR2 as SMNVEV (reference sequence). With V trimmed by 8 bases and J by 1 base, 8 bases remained unmatched. The CDR3 extends over 14 amino acids. DNA for the CDR3: TGTGCCAGCTCCGACAGGGAGAAATCCTACGAGCAGTACTTC. It translates to CASSDREKSYEQYF.

V is TRBV19 and J is TRBJ2-2, with 15 positions matching TRBD2. This CDR3 is 18 amino acids long. Germline values: CDR1 LNHDA, CDR2 SQIVND (reference sequence). V lost 10 bases and J lost 4; bases outside the gene matches: 13. CDR3 sequence reads: CATTTPGLAGGGTGELFF. In DNA form, the CDR3 reads TGTGCCACGACCACCCCGGGACTAGCGGGAGGAGGCACCGGGGAGCTGTTTTTT.

The V call is TRBV12-3 or TRBV12-4, the J call TRBJ1-5; D is undetermined. CDR3 length: 13 amino acids. V lost 3 bases, J lost 5 bases, and 8 bases lay in between. This chain's CDR3 is CASSLWEDQPQHF. The CDR3 DNA is TGTGCCAGCAGTTTGTGGGAAGATCAGCCCCAGCATTTT.

This clonotype was observed once. CDR3: CATSLDRGGQPQHF. The CDR3, as DNA: TGTGCCACCAGCCTAGATAGGGGGGGCCAGCCCCAGCATTTT. The J gene is TRBJ1-5, the V gene TRBV15, with D maybe TRBD1 (6 bases). V lost 5 bases and J 7 bases, leaving 15 bases between the germline ends. The germline CDR1 and CDR2 sequences are LNHNV and YYDKDF (reference sequence). The CDR3 has 14 residues.

This clonotype was seen repeatedly, ten times or more. The chain combines TRBV15 with TRBJ2-7; 7 positions agree with TRBD2. CDR1 LNHNV and CDR2 YYDKDF come from the germline V gene (reference sequence). J lost 7 bases, V lost 0 bases, and 12 bases had no gene match. The CDR3 loop spans 16 amino acids. The DNA of the CDR3 is TGTGCCACCAGCAGAGATATGGCGGGAGTCGCAAAGGAGCAGTACTTC. It codes for CATSRDMAGVAKEQYF.

This clonotype was detected many times. The chain has TRBV6-5 and TRBJ1-2; D not resolved. The CDR3 contains 15 residues. CDR1 and CDR2 (germline): MNHEY, SVGAGI. Trimming took 3 bases from V and 3 from J, leaving 14 bases between them. CDR3 nucleotides: TGTGCCAGCAGTTATTCTTATCCGGCGGACTATGGCTACACCTTC. Its protein is CASSYSYPADYGYTF.

Ten or more counts support this clonotype. The chain carries TRBV27 and TRBJ1-4; D not certain. The CDR3 is 14 amino acids. V gave up 4 bases and J gave up 2 bases, with 8 bases separating them. The germline gives CDR1 MNHEY, CDR2 SMNVEV (reference sequence). The CDR3 reads CASSWKGTNEKLFF. CDR3 DNA sequence: TGTGCCAGCAGTTGGAAGGGTACTAATGAAAAACTGTTTTTT.

This clonotype was observed at least ten times. CDR3 DNA: TGCAGTGCTAGAGATCGGGGAAGTCATGGCTACACCTTC. Protein: CSARDRGSHGYTF. This rearrangement joins TRBV20-1 to TRBJ1-2; D is ambiguous. Germline CDR1 DFQATT, CDR2 SNEGSKA (reference sequence). This CDR3 has 13 residues. Trimming pared 0 bases from V and 6 bases from J, leaving 11 bases between.

There are a few counts of this clonotype. The chain links TRBV27 to TRBJ2-3; 12 bases map to TRBD2. The germline CDR1 and CDR2 sequences are MNHEY and SMNVEV (reference sequence). With 10 bases clipped from V and 9 bases from J, the junction kept 14 bases outside the gene matches. The CDR3 consists of 15 residues. CDR3 region: CATIGLAGRLGTQYF. CDR3 coding DNA: TGTGCCACCATCGGACTAGCGGGAAGGTTAGGCACGCAGTATTTT.

The chain combines TRBV11-2 with TRBJ2-7; TRBD2 is a possible D gene (6 bases). The CDR3 loop spans 12 amino acids. Per germline, CDR1 SGHAT and CDR2 FQNNGV. The V end was cut by 7 bases, the J end by 6 bases, with 13 bases between. In DNA, the CDR3 is TGTGCCAGCAACACGGGAGTTCTCGAGCAGTACTTC. The encoded protein is CASNTGVLEQYF.